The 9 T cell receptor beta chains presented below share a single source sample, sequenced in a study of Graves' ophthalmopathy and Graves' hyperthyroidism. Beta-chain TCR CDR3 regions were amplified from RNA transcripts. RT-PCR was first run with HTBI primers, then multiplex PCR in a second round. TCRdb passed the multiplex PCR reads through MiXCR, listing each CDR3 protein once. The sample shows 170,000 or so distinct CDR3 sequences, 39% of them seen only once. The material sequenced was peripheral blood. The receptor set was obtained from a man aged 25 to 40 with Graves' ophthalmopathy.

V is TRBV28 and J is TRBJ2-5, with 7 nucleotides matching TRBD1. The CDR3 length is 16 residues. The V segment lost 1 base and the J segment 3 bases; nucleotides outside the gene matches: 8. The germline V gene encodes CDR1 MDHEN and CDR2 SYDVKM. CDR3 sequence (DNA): TGTGCCAGCAGTTTATTTCCCGACAGGGCGAAAGAGACCCAGTACTTC. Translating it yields CASSLFPDRAKETQYF.

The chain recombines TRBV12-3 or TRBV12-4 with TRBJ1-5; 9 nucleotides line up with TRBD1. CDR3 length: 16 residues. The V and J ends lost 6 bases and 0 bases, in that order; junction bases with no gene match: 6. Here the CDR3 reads CASRPGQGLSNQPQHF. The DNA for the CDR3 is TGTGCCAGCAGACCGGGACAGGGTCTTAGCAATCAGCCCCAGCATTTT.

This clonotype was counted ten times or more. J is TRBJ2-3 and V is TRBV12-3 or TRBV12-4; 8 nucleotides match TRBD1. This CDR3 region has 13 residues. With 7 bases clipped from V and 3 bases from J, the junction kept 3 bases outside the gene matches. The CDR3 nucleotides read TGTGCCAGCACAGGGGGCTCTACAGATACGCAGTATTTT. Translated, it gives CASTGGSTDTQYF.

In DNA form, the CDR3 reads TGTGCCAGCAAGACACCAATTGAAGCTTTCTTT. Protein product: CASKTPIEAFF. V usage is TRBV6-1 and J usage is TRBJ1-1; no firm D call. CDR1 and CDR2 (germline): MNHNS, SASEGT. V was shortened by 7 bases and J by 7 bases, with 10 bases between the two germline ends. The CDR3 covers 11 residues.

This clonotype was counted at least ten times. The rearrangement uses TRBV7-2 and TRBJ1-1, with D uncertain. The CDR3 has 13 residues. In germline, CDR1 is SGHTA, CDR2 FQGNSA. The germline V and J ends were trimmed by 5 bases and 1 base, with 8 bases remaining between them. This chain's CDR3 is CASSVRQNTEAFF. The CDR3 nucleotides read TGTGCCAGCAGCGTCCGACAGAACACTGAAGCTTTCTTT.

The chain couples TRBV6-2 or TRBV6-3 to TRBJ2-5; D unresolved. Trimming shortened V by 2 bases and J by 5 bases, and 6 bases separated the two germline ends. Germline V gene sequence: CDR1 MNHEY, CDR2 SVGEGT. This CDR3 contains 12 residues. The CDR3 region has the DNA TGTGCCAGCAGTTACAAACGGGAGACCCAGTACTTC. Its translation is CASSYKRETQYF.

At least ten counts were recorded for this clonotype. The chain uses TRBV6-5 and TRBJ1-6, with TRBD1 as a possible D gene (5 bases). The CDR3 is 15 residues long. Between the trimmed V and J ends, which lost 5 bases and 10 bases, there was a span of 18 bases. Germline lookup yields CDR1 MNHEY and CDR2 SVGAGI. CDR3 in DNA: TGTGCCAGCAGTCGATTGCAGGGTGGGGAGTCACCCCTCCACTTT. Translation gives CASSRLQGGESPLHF.

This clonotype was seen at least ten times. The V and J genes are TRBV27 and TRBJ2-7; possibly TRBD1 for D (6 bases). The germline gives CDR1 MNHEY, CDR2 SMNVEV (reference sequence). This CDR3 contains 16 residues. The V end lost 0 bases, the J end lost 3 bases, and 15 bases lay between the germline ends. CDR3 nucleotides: TGTGCCAGCAGTTTATCGTACGGGCAGGGGAGCTACGAGCAGTACTTC. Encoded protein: CASSLSYGQGSYEQYF.

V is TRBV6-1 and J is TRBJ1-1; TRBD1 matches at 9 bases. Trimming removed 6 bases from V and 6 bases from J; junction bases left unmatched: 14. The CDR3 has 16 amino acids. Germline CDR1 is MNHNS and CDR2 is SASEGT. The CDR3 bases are TGTGCCAGCAGGGGGACAGGGATATTACAGAATGCTGAAGCTTTCTTT. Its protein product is CASRGTGILQNAEAFF.